This TCR beta chain was sequenced in a study of cytomegalovirus exposure and HLA in healthy donors. Looking at the study overall: Within the Caucasian-associated ancestry cluster were 81% of the approximately 400 genotyped donors.

Germline CDR1 is SGHRS and CDR2 is YFSETQ. V shed 0 bases and J shed 8 bases, with 3 bases lying between them. The CDR3 has 11 amino acids. 13 Jbeta primers and 60 Vbeta primers were used for the PCR. Repertoires were generated with immunoSEQ multiplex PCR, while TCRdb's copy carries only in-frame clones and drops some. This table holds about 170,000 clones. Study-level results: Most sequenced TCRs were rare (though some public TCRs occurred in many donors). Later analysis associated a missense DCLRE1C variant with TCR beta V- and J-gene trimming.

Worth noting for this clone: What it recognizes is unknown. This specimen includes other DNA sequences encoding the same CDR3.

Healthy bone marrow donors formed the donor group. This TCR was recovered from a young woman in good health and CMV-seropositive. V gene TRBV5-1 combines with J gene TRBJ2-1; no firm D call. Sequencing was carried out using PBMCs. CDR3 in DNA: TGCGCCAGCAGCTTGGCGGATGAGCAGTTCTTC. This codes for CASSLADEQFF.